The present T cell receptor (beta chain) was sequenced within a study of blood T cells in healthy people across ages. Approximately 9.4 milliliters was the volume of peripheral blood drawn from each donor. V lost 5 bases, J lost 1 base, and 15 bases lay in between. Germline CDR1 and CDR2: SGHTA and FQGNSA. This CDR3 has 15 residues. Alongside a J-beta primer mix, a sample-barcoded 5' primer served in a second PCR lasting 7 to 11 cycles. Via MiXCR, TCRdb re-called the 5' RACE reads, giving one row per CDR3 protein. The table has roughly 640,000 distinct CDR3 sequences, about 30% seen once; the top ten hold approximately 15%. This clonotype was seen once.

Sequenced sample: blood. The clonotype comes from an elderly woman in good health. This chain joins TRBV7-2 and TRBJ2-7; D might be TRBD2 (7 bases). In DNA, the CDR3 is TGTGCCAGCAGCCCGGGGGGCGGACAATCCTACGAGCAGTACTTC. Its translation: CASSPGGGQSYEQYF.